The clone carrying this TCR beta chain was observed many times. Its antigen is unknown. One entry per CDR3 protein results from TCRdb running MiXCR on the 5' RACE reads. The table includes approximately 290,000 distinct CDR3 sequences, around 21% detected once. This sample stems from a study of CD8 T cells in ankylosing spondylitis. The study's findings and limits: Earlier authors reported some of these motif variants in reactive arthritis synovial fluid and blood. Disease-linked clones bore a CD8+ phenotype and were relatively rare in peripheral blood.

The V gene lost 4 bases and the J gene lost 3 bases, with 16 bases spanning the gap. The CDR3 contains 15 residues. Looked up from germline, CDR1 is MDHEN and CDR2 is SYDVKM. Input material: blood, either unsorted or a sorted T cell fraction (not recorded which). The origin of this receptor is a female donor with ankylosing spondylitis or in good health (not recorded which). The chain has TRBV28 and TRBJ2-7, with D tentatively TRBD2 (5 bases). CDR3 protein: CASSSNLAPFYEQYF. The DNA of the CDR3 is TGTGCCAGCAGTTCAAACCTAGCCCCTTTCTACGAGCAGTACTTC.